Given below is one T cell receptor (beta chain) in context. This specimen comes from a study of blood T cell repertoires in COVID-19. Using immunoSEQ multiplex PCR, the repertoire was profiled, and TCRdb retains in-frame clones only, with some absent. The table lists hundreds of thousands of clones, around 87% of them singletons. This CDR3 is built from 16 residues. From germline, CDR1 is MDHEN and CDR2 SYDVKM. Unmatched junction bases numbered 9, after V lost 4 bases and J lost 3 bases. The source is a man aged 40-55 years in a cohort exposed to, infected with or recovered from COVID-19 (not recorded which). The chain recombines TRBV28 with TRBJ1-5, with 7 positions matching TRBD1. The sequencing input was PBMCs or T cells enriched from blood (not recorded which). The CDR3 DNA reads TGTGCCAGCAGTTATGCCGGGACAGCTATCAATCAGCCCCAGCATTTT. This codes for CASSYAGTAINQPQHF.